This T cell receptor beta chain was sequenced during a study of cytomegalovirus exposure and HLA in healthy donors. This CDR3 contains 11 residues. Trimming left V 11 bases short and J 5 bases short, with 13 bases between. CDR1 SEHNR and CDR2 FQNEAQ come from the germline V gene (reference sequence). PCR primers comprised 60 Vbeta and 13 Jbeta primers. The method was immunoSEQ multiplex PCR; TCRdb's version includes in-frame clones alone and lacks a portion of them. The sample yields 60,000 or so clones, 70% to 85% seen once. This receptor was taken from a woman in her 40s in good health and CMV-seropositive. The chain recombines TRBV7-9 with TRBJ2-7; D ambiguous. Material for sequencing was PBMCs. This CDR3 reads CAGPGVHEQYF. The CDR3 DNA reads TGTGCCGGTCCCGGAGTCCACGAGCAGTACTTC.